This record concerns one TCR beta chain sequence. These data originate in a study of cytomegalovirus exposure and HLA in healthy donors. 13 Jbeta primers and 60 Vbeta primers were used for the PCR. The repertoire was sequenced with immunoSEQ multiplex PCR; TCRdb's copy has only in-frame clones and lacks some. In the table there are about 180,000 clones, approximately 78% of which are singletons. CDR3 length: 15 residues. The germline V gene encodes CDR1 SEHNR and CDR2 FQNEAQ (reference sequence). With 5 bases clipped from V and 2 bases from J, the junction kept 6 bases outside the gene matches. V gene TRBV7-9 combines with J gene TRBJ2-1; 7 positions agree with TRBD2. Sequenced material: PBMCs. The TCR comes from a male donor in good health and CMV-seronegative. In DNA, the CDR3 is TGTGCCAGCAGCCGACTAGCAGGAGCCTACAATGAGCAGTTCTTC. Protein: CASSRLAGAYNEQFF.